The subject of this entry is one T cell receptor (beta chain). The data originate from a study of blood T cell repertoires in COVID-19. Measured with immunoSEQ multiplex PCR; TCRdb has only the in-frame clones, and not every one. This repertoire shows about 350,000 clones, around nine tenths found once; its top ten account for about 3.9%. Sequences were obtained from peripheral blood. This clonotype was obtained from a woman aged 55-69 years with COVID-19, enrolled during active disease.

CDR3 amino acids: CASRYSGVDYGYTF. The CDR3 nucleotides are TGTGCCAGCAGGTACAGCGGAGTAGACTATGGCTACACCTTC. The rearrangement links TRBV5-8 to TRBJ1-2; no firm D call. The CDR3 loop spans 14 amino acids. The V gene lost 5 bases and the J gene lost 3 bases, with 14 bases spanning the gap. In germline, CDR1 is SGHTS, CDR2 YDEGEE.